This TCR beta chain was captured in a study of Graves' ophthalmopathy and Graves' hyperthyroidism. As the template, RNA transcripts were used to amplify TCR beta CDR3 regions. HTBI primers were used in a first-round RT-PCR, which preceded a second-round multiplex PCR. In TCRdb, the multiplex PCR reads were re-called with MiXCR into one record per CDR3 protein. There are roughly 400,000 distinct CDR3 sequences in the sample; approximately 17% occur only once, and roughly 2.3% lies in the top ten. A note on this clonotype: Antigen: not known.

The CDR3 has 14 amino acids. V lost 4 bases and J 8 bases, leaving 17 bases between the germline ends. Germline V CDR1 and CDR2: MNHEY, SVGAGI. Broader study findings: Ophthalmopathy progression was predicted with about 71% sensitivity and around 78% specificity. Most expanded clonotypes in thyroid above 0.001 frequency also showed up in blood.

Stable hyperthyroidism meant no ophthalmopathy within 18 months of follow-up. From fresh peripheral blood, under 12 ml in volume, the PBMCs were obtained. V gene TRBV6-5 combines with J gene TRBJ1-2; D unresolved. The sample consisted of peripheral blood. The receptor's source is an adult woman with stable Graves' hyperthyroidism. CDR3 loop: CASSLLLGIWGYTF. The CDR3 DNA follows: TGTGCCAGCAGTTTGCTGTTGGGGATATGGGGCTACACCTTC.